This section outlines one T cell receptor (beta chain) sequence together with its context. Its antigen is undetermined. This sample is part of a study of T cell responses to AZD1222 COVID-19 vaccine. Libraries were prepared by immunoSEQ multiplex PCR; TCRdb keeps only in-frame clonotypes and omits some of them. The table records roughly 190,000 clones, over 80% of them present only once. Study results and limitations: Sampled repertoires all dated from after the peak T cell response. Increases in Spike-specific TCR breadth and depth were seen after two AZD1222 doses. White British people made up most donors, females outnumbered males, and clonal diversity was possibly underestimated. Across the whole spike, CD4 TCRs peaked at regions 160-218 and 743-854.

The clonotype comes from an adult in good health. The specimen was peripheral blood, collected on day 0 of AZD1222 vaccination.

The CDR3: CASRGGVNEQFF. In DNA form, the CDR3 reads TGTGCCAGCAGGGGAGGGGTTAATGAGCAGTTCTTC. J is TRBJ2-1 and V is TRBV27, with TRBD2 matching over 7 bases. This CDR3 is 12 amino acids long. Per germline, CDR1 MNHEY and CDR2 SMNVEV (reference sequence). J was trimmed by 7 bases and V by 6 bases; bases with no gene match: 3.